A selection of T cell receptor beta chains follows, all from one sample in a study of blood T cell repertoires in COVID-19. The repertoire was sequenced with immunoSEQ multiplex PCR; TCRdb's copy has only in-frame clones and lacks some. The repertoire holds 300,000 or so clones, with around 83% as singletons. Sequences were obtained from peripheral blood. Receptors originate from a woman aged 45-60 years with acute or convalescent COVID-19. Both conserved end residues are part of each CDR3. Each record gives: CDR3 protein, CDR3 DNA, V gene, clone size, D gene, J gene. D genes are given only for firm matches. Only some rows state a clone size, as once, few, many or a class for expanded clones.

CDR3aa: CASSPGTGRTGELFF; CDR3nt: TGTGCCAGCAGCCCGGGGACAGGGCGGACCGGGGAGCTGTTTTTT; v_gene: TRBV5-6; abundance: NA; d_gene: TRBD1; j_gene: TRBJ2-2
CDR3aa: CASSYLGTGGTF; CDR3nt: TGTGCCAGCAGTTATTTGGGCACGGGGGGGACCTTC; v_gene: TRBV6-5; abundance: NA; d_gene: NA; j_gene: TRBJ1-2
CDR3aa: CASSPRGGRAFF; CDR3nt: TGTGCCAGCTCACCCCGCGGCGGAAGAGCTTTCTTT; v_gene: TRBV18; abundance: NA; d_gene: NA; j_gene: TRBJ1-1
CDR3aa: CASSNRDRAYEQYF; CDR3nt: TGTGCCAGCAGCAACCGGGACAGGGCGTACGAGCAGTACTTC; v_gene: TRBV7-6; abundance: NA; d_gene: TRBD1; j_gene: TRBJ2-7
CDR3aa: CASSRRDSQNTEAFF; CDR3nt: TGTGCCAGCAGCCGCAGGGACAGCCAGAACACTGAAGCTTTCTTT; v_gene: TRBV6-2/TRBV6-3; abundance: NA; d_gene: TRBD1; j_gene: TRBJ1-1
CDR3aa: CASSKARQFGPIYF; CDR3nt: TGTGCCAGCAGCAAAGCGCGACAGTTCGGACCCATATATTTT; v_gene: TRBV21-1; abundance: once; d_gene: NA; j_gene: TRBJ1-3
CDR3aa: CASSLAGFGQETQYF; CDR3nt: TGTGCCAGCAGCTTGGCCGGGTTTGGTCAAGAGACCCAGTACTTC; v_gene: TRBV5-6; abundance: once; d_gene: NA; j_gene: TRBJ2-5
CDR3aa: CASSIGTGGGSPLHF; CDR3nt: TGTGCCAGCAGCATTGGGACAGGGGGCGGTTCACCCCTCCACTTT; v_gene: TRBV2; abundance: few; d_gene: TRBD1; j_gene: TRBJ1-6
CDR3aa: CASSYGKNTGELFF; CDR3nt: TGTGCCAGCAGTTACGGGAAGAACACCGGGGAGCTGTTTTTT; v_gene: TRBV27; abundance: NA; d_gene: NA; j_gene: TRBJ2-2
CDR3aa: CSVSDTEAFF; CDR3nt: TGCAGCGTTTCGGACACTGAAGCTTTCTTT; v_gene: TRBV29-1; abundance: NA; d_gene: NA; j_gene: TRBJ1-1
CDR3aa: CASRRRDVYGYTF; CDR3nt: TGTGCCAGCAGACGCAGGGATGTCTATGGCTACACCTTC; v_gene: TRBV5-6; abundance: NA; d_gene: NA; j_gene: TRBJ1-2
CDR3aa: CASSSLGGQRTNEQFF; CDR3nt: TGTGCCAGCAGCTCATTAGGGGGACAGCGCACCAATGAGCAGTTCTTC; v_gene: TRBV7-2; abundance: NA; d_gene: TRBD1; j_gene: TRBJ2-1
CDR3aa: CASTTPGGDEQFF; CDR3nt: TGTGCCAGCACCACGCCGGGAGGGGATGAGCAGTTCTTC; v_gene: TRBV12-3/TRBV12-4; abundance: NA; d_gene: TRBD2; j_gene: TRBJ2-1
CDR3aa: CASSRNRASGGNTIYF; CDR3nt: TGTGCCAGCAGTCGAAACAGGGCGTCTGGCGGAAACACCATATATTTT; v_gene: TRBV3-1/TRBV3-2; abundance: NA; d_gene: NA; j_gene: TRBJ1-3
CDR3aa: CAWSHRQGQGGYTF; CDR3nt: TGTGCCTGGAGTCATAGACAGGGGCAGGGTGGCTACACCTTC; v_gene: TRBV30; abundance: few; d_gene: TRBD1; j_gene: TRBJ1-2
CDR3aa: CASSRQVNEKLFF; CDR3nt: TGTGCCAGCAGTAGACAGGTTAATGAAAAACTGTTTTTT; v_gene: TRBV12-3/TRBV12-4; abundance: NA; d_gene: NA; j_gene: TRBJ1-4
CDR3aa: CSVGGGGYNTEAFF; CDR3nt: TGCAGCGTGGGCGGAGGGGGTTATAACACTGAAGCTTTCTTT; v_gene: TRBV29-1; abundance: NA; d_gene: NA; j_gene: TRBJ1-1
CDR3aa: CASSIAGGSYNEQFF; CDR3nt: TGTGCCAGCAGCATAGCGGGGGGGAGCTACAATGAGCAGTTCTTC; v_gene: TRBV5-6; abundance: once; d_gene: TRBD2; j_gene: TRBJ2-1
CDR3aa: CASSYFNQGSPGELFF; CDR3nt: TGTGCCAGCAGTTATTTCAATCAGGGGTCGCCCGGGGAGCTGTTTTTT; v_gene: TRBV6-6; abundance: NA; d_gene: NA; j_gene: TRBJ2-2
CDR3aa: CASSRGLAGVNEQFF; CDR3nt: TGCGCCAGCAGCCGGGGACTAGCGGGTGTGAATGAGCAGTTCTTC; v_gene: TRBV4-1; abundance: NA; d_gene: TRBD2; j_gene: TRBJ2-1
CDR3aa: CASRDSKSGELFF; CDR3nt: TGTGCCAGCAGGGACAGCAAGTCCGGGGAGCTGTTTTTT; v_gene: TRBV6-5; abundance: few; d_gene: NA; j_gene: TRBJ2-2
CDR3aa: CSPRGSYEQYF; CDR3nt: TGCAGCCCCCGGGGCTCCTACGAGCAGTACTTC; v_gene: TRBV29-1; abundance: NA; d_gene: NA; j_gene: TRBJ2-7
CDR3aa: CASSESWDREAYF; CDR3nt: TGCGCCAGCAGTGAGTCCTGGGACAGGGAAGCGTATTTT; v_gene: TRBV10-2; abundance: NA; d_gene: TRBD1; j_gene: TRBJ2-3
CDR3aa: CSVPGGNGYTF; CDR3nt: TGCAGCGTCCCAGGGGGGAATGGCTACACCTTC; v_gene: TRBV29-1; abundance: NA; d_gene: TRBD1; j_gene: TRBJ1-2
CDR3aa: CASSFKADTLYF; CDR3nt: TGTGCCAGCAGCTTTAAGGCAGACACTTTGTATTTT; v_gene: TRBV5-5; abundance: NA; d_gene: NA; j_gene: TRBJ2-3
CDR3aa: CASSLSTTNEKLFF; CDR3nt: TGTGCCAGCAGCCTGTCTACAACTAATGAAAAACTGTTTTTT; v_gene: TRBV7-9; abundance: NA; d_gene: NA; j_gene: TRBJ1-4
CDR3aa: CASSLGSGGNTEAFF; CDR3nt: TGCGCCAGCAGCTTGGGGTCAGGGGGGAACACTGAAGCTTTCTTT; v_gene: TRBV5-1; abundance: once; d_gene: TRBD1; j_gene: TRBJ1-1
CDR3aa: CATSDYPGGRGREETQYF; CDR3nt: TGTGCCACCAGTGACTACCCGGGGGGCCGGGGGCGCGAAGAGACCCAGTACTTC; v_gene: TRBV24-1; abundance: NA; d_gene: NA; j_gene: TRBJ2-5
CDR3aa: CASSDSGTGLTEAFF; CDR3nt: TGTGCCAGCAGTGACTCGGGGACAGGACTCACTGAAGCTTTCTTT; v_gene: TRBV6-4; abundance: NA; d_gene: TRBD1; j_gene: TRBJ1-1